The present T cell receptor (beta chain) was sequenced within a study of Graves' ophthalmopathy and Graves' hyperthyroidism. Study-level points and caveats: Among thyroid clonotypes expanded above 0.001 frequency, most also appeared in blood.

At least ten counts were recorded for this clonotype. Its cognate antigen is unknown. Moderately to severely active ophthalmopathy under 3 months, CAS at least 3, NOSPECS at least 4. Diagnosis was based on clinical symptoms, serum thyroxine, TRAb, thyroid ultrasound and orbital computed tomography. PBMCs were density-gradient isolated from roughly 10 ml fresh blood. The study amplified TCR beta CDR3 regions using RNA transcripts. The library came from an HTBI-primed first-round RT-PCR and a second-round multiplex PCR. TCRdb re-derived calls from the multiplex PCR reads in MiXCR, one entry per CDR3 protein. This sample yields around 340,000 distinct CDR3 sequences, of which roughly 16% are seen a single time; roughly an eighth belongs to the top ten. Trimming left V 2 bases short and J 3 bases short, with 10 bases between. The CDR3 spans 14 residues. CDR1 MDHEN and CDR2 SYDVKM come from the germline V gene.

The chain joins TRBV28 to TRBJ2-5, with a tentative D call TRBD1 (6 bases). This receptor was obtained from an adult man with Graves' ophthalmopathy. Sequencing was performed on peripheral blood. CDR3 residues: CASSLGQYEETQYF. In nucleotides, the CDR3 is TGTGCCAGCAGTTTAGGACAGTATGAAGAGACCCAGTACTTC. Combining the CDR3 with reference TRBV28 and TRBJ2-5 gives the whole variable domain DVKVTQSSRYLVKRTGEKVFLECVQDMDHENMFWYRQDPGLGLRLIYFSYDVKMKEKGDIPEGYSVSREKKERFSLILESASTNQTSMYLCASSLGQYEETQYFGPGTRLLVL.